Sequencing of this T cell receptor (beta chain) was carried out in a study of OX40 agonist ivuxolimab in advanced cancers. Whole-study context: Dosing consisted of intravenous ivuxolimab at 0.01 to 10 mg/kg every 2 weeks.

The CDR3 has 13 residues. CDR1 and CDR2 from the germline V gene are SGDLS and YYNGEE. Trimming stripped 2 bases from V and 4 bases from J, with 9 bases between. This clone was observed a few times. The table came from immunoSEQ multiplex PCR; TCRdb's copy has only in-frame clones and leaves some out. The table lists around 140,000 clones, under 95% of them singletons, with more than 1% in the top ten. Sequenced here: CD4+ or CD8+ T cells sorted from blood, sampled in a trial of the OX40 agonist ivuxolimab. The chain uses TRBV9 and TRBJ1-1; perhaps TRBD1 as D (5 bases). The sequence was collected from an adult with an advanced solid tumor such as melanoma, head and neck, liver or kidney cancer. CDR3 sequence: CASSVVTATEAFF. As DNA, the CDR3 is TGTGCCAGCAGCGTCGTGACAGCCACTGAAGCTTTCTTT.